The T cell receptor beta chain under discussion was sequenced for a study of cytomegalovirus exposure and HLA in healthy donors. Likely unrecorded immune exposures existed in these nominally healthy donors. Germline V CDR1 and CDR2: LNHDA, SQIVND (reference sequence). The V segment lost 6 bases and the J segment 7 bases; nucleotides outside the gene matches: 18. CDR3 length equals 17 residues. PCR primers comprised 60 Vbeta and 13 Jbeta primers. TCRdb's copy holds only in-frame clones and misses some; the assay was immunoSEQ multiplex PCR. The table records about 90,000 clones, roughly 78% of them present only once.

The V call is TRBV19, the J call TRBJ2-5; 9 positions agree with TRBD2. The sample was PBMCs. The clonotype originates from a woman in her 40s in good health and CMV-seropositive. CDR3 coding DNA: TGTGCCAGTAGCCCCGACGCCCTCGCGGGAGGGTATGGGACCCAGTACTTC. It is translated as CASSPDALAGGYGTQYF.